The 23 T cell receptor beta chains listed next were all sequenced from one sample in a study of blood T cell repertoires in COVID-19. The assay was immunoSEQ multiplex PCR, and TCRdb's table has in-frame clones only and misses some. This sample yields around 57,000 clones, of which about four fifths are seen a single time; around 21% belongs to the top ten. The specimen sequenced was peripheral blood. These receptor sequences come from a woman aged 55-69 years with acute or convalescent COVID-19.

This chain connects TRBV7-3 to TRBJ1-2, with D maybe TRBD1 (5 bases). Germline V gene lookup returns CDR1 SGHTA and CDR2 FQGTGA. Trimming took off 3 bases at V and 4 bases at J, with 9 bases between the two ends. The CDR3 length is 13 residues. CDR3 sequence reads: CASSFGGSYGYTF. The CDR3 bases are TGTGCCAGCAGCTTCGGGGGGAGCTATGGCTACACCTTC.

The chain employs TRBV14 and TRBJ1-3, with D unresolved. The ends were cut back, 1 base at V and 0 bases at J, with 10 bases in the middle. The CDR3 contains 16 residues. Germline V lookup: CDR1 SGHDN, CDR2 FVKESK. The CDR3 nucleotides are TGTGCCAGCAGCCAAGTCCCCGGGAGCTCTGGAAACACCATATATTTT. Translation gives CASSQVPGSSGNTIYF.

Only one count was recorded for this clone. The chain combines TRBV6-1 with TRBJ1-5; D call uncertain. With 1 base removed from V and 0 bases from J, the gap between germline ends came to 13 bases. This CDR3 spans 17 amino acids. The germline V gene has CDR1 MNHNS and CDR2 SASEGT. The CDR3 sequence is CASSEVHGRDSNQPQHF. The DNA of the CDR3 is TGTGCCAGCAGTGAAGTCCATGGGAGGGATAGCAATCAGCCCCAGCATTTT.

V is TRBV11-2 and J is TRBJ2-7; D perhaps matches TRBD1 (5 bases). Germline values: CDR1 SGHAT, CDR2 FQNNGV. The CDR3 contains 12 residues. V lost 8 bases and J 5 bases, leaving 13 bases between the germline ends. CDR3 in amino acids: CASRQGLNEQYF. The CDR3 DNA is TGTGCCAGCCGGCAGGGTCTCAACGAGCAGTACTTC.

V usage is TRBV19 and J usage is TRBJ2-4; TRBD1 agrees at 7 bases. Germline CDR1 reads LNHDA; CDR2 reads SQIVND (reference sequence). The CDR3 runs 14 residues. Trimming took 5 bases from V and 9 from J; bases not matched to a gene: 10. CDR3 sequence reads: CASSADRLDSIQYF. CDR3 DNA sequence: TGTGCCAGTAGTGCGGACAGGTTAGATAGCATTCAGTACTTC.

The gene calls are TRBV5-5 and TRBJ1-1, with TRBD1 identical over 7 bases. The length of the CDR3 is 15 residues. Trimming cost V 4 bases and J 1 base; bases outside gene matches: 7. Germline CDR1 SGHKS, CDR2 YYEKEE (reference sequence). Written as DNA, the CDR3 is TGTGCCAGCAGCGATTACAGGGGTGCGAACACTGAAGCTTTCTTT. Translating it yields CASSDYRGANTEAFF. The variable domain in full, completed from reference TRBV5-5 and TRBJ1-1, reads DAGVTQSPTHLIKTRGQQVTLRCSPISGHKSVSWYQQVLGQGPQFIFQYYEKEERGRGNFPDRFSARQFPNYSSELNVNALLLGDSALYLCASSDYRGANTEAFFGQGTRLTVV.

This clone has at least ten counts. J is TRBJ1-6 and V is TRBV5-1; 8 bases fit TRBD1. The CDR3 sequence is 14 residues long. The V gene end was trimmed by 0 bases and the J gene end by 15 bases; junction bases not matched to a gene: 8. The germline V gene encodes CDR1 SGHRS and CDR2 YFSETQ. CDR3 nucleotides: TGCGCCAGCAGCTTGGGGGGACAGGTTCCCCTCCTCCACTTT. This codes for CASSLGGQVPLLHF.

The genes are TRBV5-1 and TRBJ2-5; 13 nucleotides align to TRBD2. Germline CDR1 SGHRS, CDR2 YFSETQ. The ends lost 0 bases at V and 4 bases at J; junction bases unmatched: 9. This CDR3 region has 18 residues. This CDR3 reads CASSLVLAGGTSIETQYF. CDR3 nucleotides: TGCGCCAGCAGCTTGGTACTAGCGGGGGGGACTTCAATAGAGACCCAGTACTTC.

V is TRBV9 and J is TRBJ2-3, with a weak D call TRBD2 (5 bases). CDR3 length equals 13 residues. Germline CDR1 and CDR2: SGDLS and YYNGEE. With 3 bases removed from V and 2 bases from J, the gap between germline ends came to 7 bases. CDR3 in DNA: TGTGCCAGCAGCGCGACTATCACAGATACGCAGTATTTT. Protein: CASSATITDTQYF.

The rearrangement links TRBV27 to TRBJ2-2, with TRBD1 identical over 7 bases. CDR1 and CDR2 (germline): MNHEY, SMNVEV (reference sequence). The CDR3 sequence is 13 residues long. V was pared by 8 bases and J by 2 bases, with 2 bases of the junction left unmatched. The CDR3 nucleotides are TGTGCCAGCCGGGACAGAAACACCGGGGAGCTGTTTTTT. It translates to CASRDRNTGELFF.

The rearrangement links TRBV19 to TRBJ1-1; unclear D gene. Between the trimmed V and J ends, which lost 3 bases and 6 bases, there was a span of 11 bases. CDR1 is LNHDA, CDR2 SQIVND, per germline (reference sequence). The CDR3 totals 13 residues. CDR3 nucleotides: TGTGCCAGTAGTATTGGAGCGACCCCTGAAGCTTTCTTT. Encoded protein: CASSIGATPEAFF.

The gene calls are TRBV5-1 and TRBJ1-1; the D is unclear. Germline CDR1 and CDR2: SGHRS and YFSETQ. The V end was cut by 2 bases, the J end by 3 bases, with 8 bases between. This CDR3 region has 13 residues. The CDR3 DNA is TGCGCCAGCAGCTTCCAGGTACACACTGAAGCTTTCTTT. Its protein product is CASSFQVHTEAFF.

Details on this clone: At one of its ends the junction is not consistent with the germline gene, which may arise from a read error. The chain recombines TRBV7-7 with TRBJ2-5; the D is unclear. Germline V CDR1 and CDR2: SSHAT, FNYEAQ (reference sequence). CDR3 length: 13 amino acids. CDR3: CASSLAAQETQYF. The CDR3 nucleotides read TGTGCTAGCAGCTTAGCAGCCCAAGAGACCCAGTACTTC. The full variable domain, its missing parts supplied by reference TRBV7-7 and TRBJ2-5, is GAGVSQSPRYKVTKRGQDVTLRCDPISSHATLYWYQQALGQGPEFLTYFNYEAQPDKSGLPSDRFSAERPEGSISTLTIQRTEQRDSAMYRCASSLAAQETQYFGPGTRLLVL.

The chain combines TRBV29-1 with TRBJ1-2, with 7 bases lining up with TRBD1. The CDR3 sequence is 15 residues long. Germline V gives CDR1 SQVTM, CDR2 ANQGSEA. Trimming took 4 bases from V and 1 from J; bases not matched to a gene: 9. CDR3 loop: CSVVGTEKDNYGYTF. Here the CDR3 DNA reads TGCAGCGTTGTGGGGACAGAGAAAGATAACTATGGCTACACCTTC.

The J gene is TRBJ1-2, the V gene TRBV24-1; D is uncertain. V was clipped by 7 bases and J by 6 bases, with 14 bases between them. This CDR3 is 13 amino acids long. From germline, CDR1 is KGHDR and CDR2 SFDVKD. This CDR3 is CATSVGGGDGYTF. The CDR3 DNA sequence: TGTGCCACCAGCGTAGGTGGAGGCGATGGCTACACCTTC.

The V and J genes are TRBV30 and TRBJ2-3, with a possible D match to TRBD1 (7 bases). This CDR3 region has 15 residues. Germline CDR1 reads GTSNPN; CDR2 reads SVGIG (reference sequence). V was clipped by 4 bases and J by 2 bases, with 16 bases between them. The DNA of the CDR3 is TGTGCCTGGACCCTCGGAGGGGGCGTCACAGATACGCAGTATTTT. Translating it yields CAWTLGGGVTDTQYF.

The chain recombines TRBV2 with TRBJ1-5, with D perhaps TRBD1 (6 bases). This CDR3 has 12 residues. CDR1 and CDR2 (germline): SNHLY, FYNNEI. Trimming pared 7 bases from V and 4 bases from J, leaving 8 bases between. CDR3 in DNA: TGTGCCAGCAACAGGGCGAATCAGCCCCAGCATTTT. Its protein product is CASNRANQPQHF.

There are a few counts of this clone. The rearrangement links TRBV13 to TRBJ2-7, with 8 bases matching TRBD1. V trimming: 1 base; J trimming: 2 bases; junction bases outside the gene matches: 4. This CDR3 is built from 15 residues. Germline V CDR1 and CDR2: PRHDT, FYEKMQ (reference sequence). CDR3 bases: TGTGCCAGCAGCTTAGAACAGGGGGTCACCTACGAGCAGTACTTC. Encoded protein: CASSLEQGVTYEQYF.

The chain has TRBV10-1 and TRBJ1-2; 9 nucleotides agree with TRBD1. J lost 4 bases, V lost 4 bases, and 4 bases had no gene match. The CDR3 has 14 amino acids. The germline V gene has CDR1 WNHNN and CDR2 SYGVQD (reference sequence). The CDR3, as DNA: TGCGCCAGCAGTGGCGGGACAGGGAGCTATGGCTACACCTTC. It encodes CASSGGTGSYGYTF.

The CDR3 region has the DNA TGTGCCAGCAGCTTTAGCGGGGGGCCCACAGCGGGAGAGACCCAGTACTTC. Protein sequence: CASSFSGGPTAGETQYF. The chain joins TRBV7-2 to TRBJ2-5; 10 nucleotides line up with TRBD2. With 3 bases clipped from V and 4 bases from J, the junction kept 11 bases outside the gene matches. The germline CDR1 and CDR2 sequences are SGHTA and FQGNSA. This CDR3 spans 17 amino acids.

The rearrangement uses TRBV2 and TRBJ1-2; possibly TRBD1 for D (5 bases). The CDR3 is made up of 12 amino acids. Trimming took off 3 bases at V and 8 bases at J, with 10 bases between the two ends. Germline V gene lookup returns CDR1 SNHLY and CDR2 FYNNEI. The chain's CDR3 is CASSDRGRGYTF. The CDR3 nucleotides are TGTGCCAGCAGTGACCGGGGGAGAGGCTACACCTTC.

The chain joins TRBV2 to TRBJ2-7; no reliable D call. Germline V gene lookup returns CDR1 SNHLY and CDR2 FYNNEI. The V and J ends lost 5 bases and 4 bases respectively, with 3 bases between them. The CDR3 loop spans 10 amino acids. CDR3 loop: CASSRYEQYF. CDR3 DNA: TGTGCCAGCAGTCGTTACGAGCAGTACTTC.

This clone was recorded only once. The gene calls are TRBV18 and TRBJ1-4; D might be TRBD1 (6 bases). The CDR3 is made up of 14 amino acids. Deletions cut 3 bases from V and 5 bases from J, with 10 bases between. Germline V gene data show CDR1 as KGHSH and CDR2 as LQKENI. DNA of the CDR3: TGTGCCAGCTCACCGGACAGTATAAATGAAAAACTGTTTTTT. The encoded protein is CASSPDSINEKLFF.